The clone carrying this T cell receptor beta chain is a singleton in its sample. The sample originates from a study of early T cells in non-severe SARS-CoV-2 infection. After removal of 4 bases from V and 6 bases from J, the junction contained 13 bases not matched to a gene. The CDR3 runs to 16 residues. Germline V gene lookup returns CDR1 SGHTA and CDR2 FQGNSA. Molecules of cDNA were individually given unique molecular identifiers that were attached to them. Via MiXCR, TCRdb re-called the 5' RACE reads, giving one row per CDR3 protein. The sample holds roughly 70,000 distinct CDR3 sequences, 18% seen once.

The TCR was taken from an adult who was a healthcare worker with PCR-confirmed SARS-CoV-2 infection or an uninfected control (not recorded which). The chain recombines TRBV7-2 with TRBJ1-2; 8 bases are shared with TRBD1. The material sequenced was whole blood, taken at baseline. CDR3 loop: CASSYPTGTGGHGYTF. CDR3 coding DNA: TGTGCCAGCAGCTACCCAACGGGAACAGGGGGACATGGCTACACCTTC.